These 7 T cell receptor beta chains share one sample of origin, sequenced in a study of beta chain features in type 1 diabetes. Overall study findings and caveats: Significant though moderate, a shortening of TCRB CDR3s appeared in all four CD4+ subsets of Type 1 diabetes patients.

The antigens of these receptors remain unknown. Since all of the isolated RNA was reverse transcribed, expressed TCRB transcripts were what got sequenced. Profiling relied on immunoSEQ multiplex PCR, and the TCRdb table lists in-frame clones only, not all of them. The sample has around 250,000 clones, roughly an eighth seen once; the top ten hold over 0.015%. The sequencing input was naive CD4+ T cells from blood. Receptors originate from a man aged 25-45 years with type 1 diabetes.

This clone showed up just a few times. The rearrangement uses TRBV19 and TRBJ2-1; 12 bases map to TRBD2. Losses at the gene ends were 1 base for V and 7 bases for J; bases not matched to a gene: 2. The CDR3 has 15 residues. Germline V gene sequence: CDR1 LNHDA, CDR2 SQIVND (reference sequence). The chain's CDR3 is CASSIASGRGNEQFF. The CDR3 DNA reads TGTGCCAGTAGTATAGCTAGCGGGAGGGGAAATGAGCAGTTCTTC. Full variable domain (rest looked up from reference TRBV19 and TRBJ2-1): DGGITQSPKYLFRKEGQNVTLSCEQNLNHDAMYWYRQDPGQGLRLIYYSQIVNDFQKGDIAEGYSVSREKKESFPLTVTSAQKNPTAFYLCASSIASGRGNEQFFGPGTRLTVL.

This clone was seen only a few times. V and J are TRBV4-2 and TRBJ2-5; 11 bases agree with TRBD2. Germline CDR1 is LGHNA and CDR2 is YNFKEQ. Unmatched junction bases numbered 10, after V lost 3 bases and J lost 7 bases. CDR3 length equals 16 residues. CDR3 protein: CASSHDVAGGLGTQYF. For the CDR3, the DNA is TGTGCCAGCAGCCATGATGTAGCGGGAGGGCTTGGGACCCAGTACTTC.

This clone was seen a few times. The DNA of the CDR3 is TGCGCCAGCAGCTTGGTTGGCTCCCAGGCTGGCTACACCTTC. Its translation: CASSLVGSQAGYTF. This chain connects TRBV5-1 to TRBJ1-2, with D uncertain. Trimming removed 0 bases from V and 7 bases from J, with 13 bases in between. CDR1 is SGHRS, CDR2 YFSETQ, per germline. There are 14 residues in the CDR3.

The chain employs TRBV19 and TRBJ2-7; 8 positions match TRBD2. Germline V gene sequence: CDR1 LNHDA, CDR2 SQIVND (reference sequence). The V and J ends lost 6 bases and 2 bases, in that order; junction bases with no gene match: 6. The CDR3 consists of 14 residues. DNA of the CDR3: TGTGCCAGTAGCGATAGCGGGGCCACCTACGAGCAGTACTTC. This codes for CASSDSGATYEQYF.

This sequence joins TRBV6-1 and TRBJ1-1; D perhaps matches TRBD1 (5 bases). Trimming took 6 bases from V and 4 from J, leaving 12 bases between them. The CDR3 has 13 residues. Germline CDR1 and CDR2: MNHNS and SASEGT. The CDR3 is CASSQGIGTEAFF. The CDR3 coding sequence is TGTGCCAGCAGCCAGGGTATCGGCACTGAAGCTTTCTTT.

The V and J genes are TRBV9 and TRBJ2-5, with D maybe TRBD2 (7 bases). Germline CDR1 is SGDLS and CDR2 is YYNGEE. The CDR3 has 16 residues. Trimming shortened V by 4 bases and J by 4 bases, and 20 bases separated the two germline ends. The CDR3 spells CASSKSSLGGVETQYF. In DNA form, the CDR3 reads TGTGCCAGCAGCAAATCTTCCTTAGGGGGGGTAGAGACCCAGTACTTC.

The sample holds a few counts of this clone. This chain connects TRBV30 to TRBJ2-3; TRBD2 agrees at 8 bases. After removal of 2 bases from V and 0 bases from J, the junction contained 7 bases not matched to a gene. The CDR3 runs to 16 residues. Germline values: CDR1 GTSNPN, CDR2 SVGIG (reference sequence). The CDR3 loop is CAWSRDSGTSTDTQYF. The CDR3 nucleotides are TGTGCCTGGAGTCGTGATAGCGGGACTAGCACAGATACGCAGTATTTT. Complete variable domain (other parts from reference TRBV30 and TRBJ2-3): SQTIHQWPATLVQPVGSPLSLECTVEGTSNPNLYWYRQAAGRGLQLLFYSVGIGQISSEVPQNLSASRPQDRQFILSSKKLLLSDSGFYLCAWSRDSGTSTDTQYFGPGTRLTVL.